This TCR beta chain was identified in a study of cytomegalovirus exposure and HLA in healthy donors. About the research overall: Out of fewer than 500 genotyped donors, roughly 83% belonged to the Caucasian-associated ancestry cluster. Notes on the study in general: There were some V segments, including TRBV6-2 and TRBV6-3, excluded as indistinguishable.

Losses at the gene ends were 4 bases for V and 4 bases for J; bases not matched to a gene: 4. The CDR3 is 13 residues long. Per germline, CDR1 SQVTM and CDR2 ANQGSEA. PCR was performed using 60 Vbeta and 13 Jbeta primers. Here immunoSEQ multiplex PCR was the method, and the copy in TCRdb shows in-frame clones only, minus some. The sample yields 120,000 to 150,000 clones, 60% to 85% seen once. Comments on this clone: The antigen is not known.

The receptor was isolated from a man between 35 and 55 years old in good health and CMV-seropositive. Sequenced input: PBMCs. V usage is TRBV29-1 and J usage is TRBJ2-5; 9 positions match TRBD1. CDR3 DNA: TGCAGCGTTGGACTGACAGGGGGAGAGACCCAGTACTTC. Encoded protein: CSVGLTGGETQYF.